This paragraph covers one T cell receptor (beta chain) sequence. Its cognate antigen is unknown. Extraction of 1.5 to 2.5 micrograms of genomic DNA from cryopreserved PBMCs supplied material for TCR beta libraries. Deep sequencing aimed at 1 in 200,000 to 1 in 1 million T cells' resolution. The repertoire was sequenced with immunoSEQ multiplex PCR; TCRdb's copy has only in-frame clones and lacks some. The sample has about 69,000 clones, more than 75% seen once. These data come from a study of cytotoxic CD8 clonotypes in ibrutinib-treated CLL. Study-level results: Progressing and sustained-remission patients had different sampling times. An increase in clonality occurred at ibrutinib response, followed by a return toward baseline at progression.

Germline V gene sequence: CDR1 SGHNT, CDR2 YYREEE (reference sequence). The CDR3 is made up of 13 amino acids. V was pared by 6 bases and J by 2 bases, with 9 bases between. The gene calls are TRBV5-4 and TRBJ2-1, with no clear D. Sequenced here: PBMCs, sampled at disease progression, from a patient treated with ibrutinib. This clonotype originated in a human donor with chronic lymphocytic leukemia. The chain's CDR3 is CASNSRPYNEQFF. The CDR3 bases are TGTGCCAGCAACTCCCGTCCCTACAATGAGCAGTTCTTC.